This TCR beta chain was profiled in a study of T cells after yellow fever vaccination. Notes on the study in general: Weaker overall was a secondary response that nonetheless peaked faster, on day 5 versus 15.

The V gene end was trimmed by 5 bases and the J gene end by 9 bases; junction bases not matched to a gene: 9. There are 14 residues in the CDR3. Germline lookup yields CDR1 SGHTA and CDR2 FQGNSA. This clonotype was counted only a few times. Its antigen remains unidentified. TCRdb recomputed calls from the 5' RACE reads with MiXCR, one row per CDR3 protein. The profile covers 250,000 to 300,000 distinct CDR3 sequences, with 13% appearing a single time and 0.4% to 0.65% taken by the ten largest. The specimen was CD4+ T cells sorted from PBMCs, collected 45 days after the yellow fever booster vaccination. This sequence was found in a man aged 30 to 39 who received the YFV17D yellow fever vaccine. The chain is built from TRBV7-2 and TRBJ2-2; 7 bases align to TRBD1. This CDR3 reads CASSLEGALRELFF. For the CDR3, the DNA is TGTGCCAGCAGCCTAGAGGGGGCGTTAAGGGAGCTGTTTTTT.